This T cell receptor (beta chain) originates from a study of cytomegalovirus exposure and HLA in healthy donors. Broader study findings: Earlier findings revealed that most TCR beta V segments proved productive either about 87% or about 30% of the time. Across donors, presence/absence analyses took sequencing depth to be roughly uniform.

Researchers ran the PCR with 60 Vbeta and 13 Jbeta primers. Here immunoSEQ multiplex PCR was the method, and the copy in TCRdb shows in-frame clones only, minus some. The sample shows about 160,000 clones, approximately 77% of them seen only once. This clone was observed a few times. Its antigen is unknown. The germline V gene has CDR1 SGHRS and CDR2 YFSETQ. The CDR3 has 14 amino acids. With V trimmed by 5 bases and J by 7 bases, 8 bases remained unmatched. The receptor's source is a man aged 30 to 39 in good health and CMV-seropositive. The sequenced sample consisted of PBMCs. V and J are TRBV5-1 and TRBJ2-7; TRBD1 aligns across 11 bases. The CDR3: CASRIGQGAGEQYF. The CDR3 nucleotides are TGCGCCAGCAGGATCGGACAGGGGGCTGGGGAGCAGTACTTC.